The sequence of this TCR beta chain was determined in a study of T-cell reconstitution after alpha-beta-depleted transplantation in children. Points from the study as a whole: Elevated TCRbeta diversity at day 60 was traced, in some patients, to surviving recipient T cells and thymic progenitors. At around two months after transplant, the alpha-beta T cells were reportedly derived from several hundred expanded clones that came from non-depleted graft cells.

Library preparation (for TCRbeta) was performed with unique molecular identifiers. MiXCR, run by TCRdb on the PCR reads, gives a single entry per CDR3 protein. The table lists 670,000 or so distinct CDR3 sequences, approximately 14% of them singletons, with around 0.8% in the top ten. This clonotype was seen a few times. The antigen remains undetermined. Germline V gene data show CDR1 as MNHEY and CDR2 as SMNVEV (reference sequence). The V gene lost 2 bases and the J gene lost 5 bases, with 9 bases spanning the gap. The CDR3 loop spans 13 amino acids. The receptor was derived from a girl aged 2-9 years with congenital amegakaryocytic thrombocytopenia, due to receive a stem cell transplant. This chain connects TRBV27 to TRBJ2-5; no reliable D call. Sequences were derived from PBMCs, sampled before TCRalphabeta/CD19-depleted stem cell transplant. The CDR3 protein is CASSLAYSETQYF. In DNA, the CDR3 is TGTGCCAGCAGTTTAGCGTATTCGGAGACCCAGTACTTC.